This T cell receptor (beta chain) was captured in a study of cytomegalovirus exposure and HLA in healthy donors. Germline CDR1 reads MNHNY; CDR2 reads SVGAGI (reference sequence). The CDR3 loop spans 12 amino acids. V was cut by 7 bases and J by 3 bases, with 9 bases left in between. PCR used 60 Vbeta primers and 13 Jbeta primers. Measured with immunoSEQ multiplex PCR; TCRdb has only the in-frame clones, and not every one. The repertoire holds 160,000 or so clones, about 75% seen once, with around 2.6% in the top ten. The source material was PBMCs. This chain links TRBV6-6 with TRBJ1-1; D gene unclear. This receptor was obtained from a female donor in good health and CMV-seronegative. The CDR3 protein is CASTPGHTEAFF. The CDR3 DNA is TGTGCCAGCACCCCAGGCCACACTGAAGCTTTCTTT.